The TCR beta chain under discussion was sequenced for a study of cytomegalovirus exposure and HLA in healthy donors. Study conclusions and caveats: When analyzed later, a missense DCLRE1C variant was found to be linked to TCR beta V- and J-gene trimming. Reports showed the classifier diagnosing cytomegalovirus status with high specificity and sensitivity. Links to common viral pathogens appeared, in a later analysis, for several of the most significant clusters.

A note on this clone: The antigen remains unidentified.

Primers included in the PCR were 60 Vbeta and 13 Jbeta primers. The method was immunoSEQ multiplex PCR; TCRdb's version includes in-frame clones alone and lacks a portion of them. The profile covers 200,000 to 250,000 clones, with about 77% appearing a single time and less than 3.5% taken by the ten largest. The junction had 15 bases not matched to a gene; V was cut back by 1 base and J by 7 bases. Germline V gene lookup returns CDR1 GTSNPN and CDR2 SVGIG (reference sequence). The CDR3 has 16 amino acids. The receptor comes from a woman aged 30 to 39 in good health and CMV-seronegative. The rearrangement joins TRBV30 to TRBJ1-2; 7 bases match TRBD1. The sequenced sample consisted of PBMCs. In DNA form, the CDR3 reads TGTGCCTGGAGTGCCTCTATGACAGGGTTAGTAGGTGGCTACACCTTC. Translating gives CAWSASMTGLVGGYTF.